Listed below are T cell receptor beta chains from one sample, sequenced in a study of PD-1 blockade in classical Hodgkin lymphoma. TCRdb's table, derived via immunoSEQ multiplex PCR, lists solely in-frame clones and lacks some. The sample lists 45,000 to 55,000 clones; about 76% were seen once. Source: peripheral blood mononuclear cells (PBMCs), taken before the fourth cycle of nivolumab. The receptors shown here come from a human donor with classical Hodgkin lymphoma. Each CDR3 is given with its conserved first and last residue. The D gene is left open where the match is weak. The size entry is marked missing in some rows and otherwise reads once, few, many or a size class.

J,D,V,size,DNA,CDR3
TRBJ1-1,TRBD1,TRBV5-5,few,TGTGCCAGCAGCGTGGACAGGGGGCAAGCTTTCTTT,CASSVDRGQAFF
TRBJ2-2,NA,TRBV9,NA,TGTGCCAGCAGCGTAGAATCCCCGAGTGTCACCGGGGAGCTGTTTTTT,CASSVESPSVTGELFF
TRBJ2-7,NA,TRBV5-6,NA,TGTGCCAGCGTTGGTCCCTCCTACGAGCAGTACTTC,CASVGPSYEQYF
TRBJ2-1,NA,TRBV11-3,NA,TGTGCCAGCAGCTGGAGGCGACCTAGTGGGGGCAATGAGCAGTTCTTC,CASSWRRPSGGNEQFF
TRBJ1-1,NA,TRBV4-1,NA,TGCGCCAGCAGCCAACCGCAGGGGCATGAAGCTTTCTTT,CASSQPQGHEAFF
TRBJ1-4,NA,TRBV19,medium-sized,TGTGCCAGCCGATGGACAGCCGGCAATGAAAAACTGTTTTTT,CASRWTAGNEKLFF
TRBJ1-1,TRBD1,TRBV5-1,few,TGCGCCAGCAGCTCGGGACAGGGTTGGGGAACTGAAGCTTTCTTT,CASSSGQGWGTEAFF
TRBJ2-1,NA,TRBV2,NA,TGTGCCAGCAGCTATACCGAGGAGGGAGAGCAGTTCTTC,CASSYTEEGEQFF
TRBJ2-2,TRBD1,TRBV7-9,NA,TGTGCCAGCAGCTTGGCCCAGCGGACAGGGGCGAACACCGGGGAGCTGTTTTTT,CASSLAQRTGANTGELFF
TRBJ2-3,NA,TRBV6-1,NA,TGTGCCAGCAGCGTAGAGGGGTCCGGAGATACGCAGTATTTT,CASSVEGSGDTQYF
TRBJ2-1,NA,TRBV18,NA,TGTGCCAGCTCACTTTGGGGCTCCTACAATGAGCAGTTCTTC,CASSLWGSYNEQFF
TRBJ1-4,NA,TRBV15,NA,TGTGCCACCAGCAGAGCGGGGGCCGGAGAAAAACTGTTTTTT,CATSRAGAGEKLFF